This T cell receptor (beta chain) was sequenced for a study of blood T cells in healthy people across ages. Study-level findings and limits: In older individuals, TCR beta diversity per million T cells was lower, falling roughly linearly with age. With unsorted PBMCs, a conclusive comparison of naive versus antigen-experienced cells was not possible. Researchers deemed the diversity estimates from one million T cells underestimates. Naive CD4+ cells and diversity were both higher in long-lived donors than in aged donors.

Concerning this clonotype itself: Its antigen is unidentified.

Together with a sample-barcoded 5' primer, a J-beta primer mix was included in a second PCR lasting roughly 6 to 12 cycles. TCRdb used MiXCR to reprocess the 5' RACE reads, holding one entry per CDR3 protein. The sample has around 1,900,000 distinct CDR3 sequences, approximately 39% seen once. The receptor was derived from a human donor in good health. The sequencing input was blood.

The CDR3 spells CATQGLFTDTQYF. CDR3 sequence (DNA): TGTGCGACACAGGGCCTATTCACAGATACGCAGTATTTT. V and J are TRBV7-2 and TRBJ2-3; TRBD1 might be the D (6 bases). The CDR3 runs 13 residues. Germline V gene sequence: CDR1 SGHTA, CDR2 FQGNSA. Together with reference TRBV7-2 and TRBJ2-3, the CDR3 gives the full variable domain: GAGVSQSPSNKVTEKGKDVELRCDPISGHTALYWYRQSLGQGLEFLIYFQGNSAPDKSGLPSDRFSAERTGGSVSTLTIQRTQQEDSAVYLCATQGLFTDTQYFGPGTRLTVL.